A selection of T cell receptor beta chains follows, all from one sample in a study of T cell responses to AZD1222 COVID-19 vaccine. Profiled with immunoSEQ multiplex PCR; TCRdb holds only in-frame clones, not every one. The table has roughly 90,000 clones, about 92% seen once; the top ten hold about 5.2%. The source material was peripheral blood, sampled 28 days after the second AZD1222 dose. The receptors were gathered from an adult who received the AZD1222 COVID-19 vaccine. Both conserved end residues are part of each CDR3. D genes are given only for firm matches. Size is stated for part of the rows, as once, few or many counts, or as a class when the clone is expanded.

D | J | size | V | length | DNA | CDR3
. | TRBJ2-3 | . | TRBV13 | 10 | TGTGCCAGCCAGGCAGATACGCAGTATTTT | CASQADTQYF
TRBD1 | TRBJ1-2 | few | TRBV6-5 | 14 | TGTGCCAGCACCCCGCCCCGGGGACAGGGGGTAGAAGACTTC | CASTPPRGQGVEDF
. | TRBJ1-3 | . | TRBV3-1/TRBV3-2 | 15 | TGTGCCAGCAGCCAAACTATAGGGACTGGAAACACCATATATTTT | CASSQTIGTGNTIYF
. | TRBJ2-3 | . | TRBV30 | 15 | TGTGCCTGGAGTTGGTTCAAGCGGAGTCCAGATACGCAGTATTTT | CAWSWFKRSPDTQYF
. | TRBJ2-7 | . | TRBV4-2 | 14 | TGTGCCAGCAGAAGGACTCCGGGGACCTACGAGCAGTACTTC | CASRRTPGTYEQYF
. | TRBJ1-2 | . | TRBV7-9 | 15 | TGTGCCAGCAGCCTCCCGTTACAGGACAACCATGGCTACACCTTC | CASSLPLQDNHGYTF
. | TRBJ1-2 | . | TRBV27 | 12 | TGTGCCAGCAGTTTGAGGGGGAAGGGCTACACCTTC | CASSLRGKGYTF
. | TRBJ2-3 | once | TRBV24-1 | 17 | TGTGCCACCAGTGACAAGACAGGGAGGGGAGACACAGATACGCAGTATTTT | CATSDKTGRGDTDTQYF
. | TRBJ2-2 | . | TRBV6-5 | 15 | TGTGCCAGCAGTTCACTAGCTCCGAACACCGGGGAGCTGTTTTTT | CASSSLAPNTGELFF
. | TRBJ2-7 | . | TRBV25-1 | 13 | TGTGCCAGCAGGGGGGTGAACACCCACGAGCAGTACTTC | CASRGVNTHEQYF
. | TRBJ2-2 | . | TRBV27 | 14 | TGTGCCAGCAGTGGGGGGAGGTACACCGGGGAGCTGTTTTTT | CASSGGRYTGELFF
TRBD1 | TRBJ1-5 | . | TRBV2 | 18 | TGTGCCAGCAGTGTTGTGGGACAGGGGGCCAGATTGGAGCAGCCCCAGCATTTT | CASSVVGQGARLEQPQHF
. | TRBJ2-1 | . | TRBV2 | 14 | TGTGCCAGCAGTACGGACAGGAGGGGAGGTGAGCAGTTCTTC | CASSTDRRGGEQFF
. | TRBJ2-1 | . | TRBV11-2 | 12 | TGTGCCAGCAGCTTAGCGGGAGTAGGGCAGTTCTTC | CASSLAGVGQFF
. | TRBJ2-7 | . | TRBV28 | 15 | TGTGCCAGCAGCACAAACCACAGGTTCTCCTACGAGCAGTACTTC | CASSTNHRFSYEQYF
. | TRBJ1-3 | . | TRBV20-1 | 12 | TGCAGTGCTAGTGCCAGAGGAAACACCATATATTTT | CSASARGNTIYF
TRBD2 | TRBJ2-3 | . | TRBV6-5 | 15 | TGTGCCAGCAGTTACCCAGCGGGGGGGCGGGATACGCAGTATTTT | CASSYPAGGRDTQYF
TRBD2 | TRBJ2-7 | . | TRBV7-9 | 16 | TGTGCCAGCAGCTCCAGAACTAGCGGGGGGACCTACGAGCAGTACTTC | CASSSRTSGGTYEQYF
. | TRBJ1-2 | few | TRBV5-6 | 15 | TGTGCCAGCAGCTTGGCAGGGGACAAGAACTATGGCTACACCTTC | CASSLAGDKNYGYTF
TRBD2 | TRBJ2-1 | . | TRBV28 | 15 | TGTGCCAGCAGAACTCAGCGGGGGGGTGAGAATGAGCAGTTCTTC | CASRTQRGGENEQFF
TRBD1 | TRBJ1-1 | . | TRBV3-1/TRBV3-2 | 14 | TGTGCCAGCAGCCAAGCAGGGGGTAGAACTGAAGCTTTCTTT | CASSQAGGRTEAFF
. | TRBJ1-6 | . | TRBV18 | 18 | TGTGCCAGCTCACCTCGAGGGACGGCCAGCTCCTATAATTCACCCCCCCACTTT | CASSPRGTASSYNSPPHF
. | TRBJ2-2 | . | TRBV9 | 15 | TGTGCCAGCAGCGTAGGCGGGGCGAACACCGGGGAGCTGTTTTTT | CASSVGGANTGELFF
TRBD1 | TRBJ1-4 | . | TRBV6-5 | 14 | TGTGCCAGCAGTAATGACAGGGGGTGGGAAAAACTGTTTTTT | CASSNDRGWEKLFF
TRBD1 | TRBJ1-2 | once | TRBV6-5 | 14 | TGTGCCAGTCGAGGACAGGGTTGGGGGTATGGCTACACCTTC | CASRGQGWGYGYTF
TRBD2 | TRBJ2-1 | . | TRBV19 | 15 | TGTGCCAGTAGTAACGGATGGGGGGGTCCGAATGAGCAGTTCTTC | CASSNGWGGPNEQFF
. | TRBJ1-6 | once | TRBV5-1 | 13 | TGCGCCAGCAGCTTGGCGGCTCGATCACCCCTCCACTTT | CASSLAARSPLHF
. | TRBJ1-3 | . | TRBV14 | 13 | TGTGCCAGCAGATCGGGACGCGGAAACACCATATATTTT | CASRSGRGNTIYF
. | TRBJ1-3 | . | TRBV5-1 | 11 | TGCGCCAGCAGTGCGTCAGACACCATATATTTT | CASSASDTIYF
TRBD1 | TRBJ2-4 | . | TRBV2 | 16 | TGTGCCAGCAGTGATAGGGACAGGAGGTTATCAAACATTCAGTACTTC | CASSDRDRRLSNIQYF
. | TRBJ1-2 | once | TRBV4-2 | 13 | TGTGCCAGCAGCCTGTTACCCGATTATGGCTACACCTTC | CASSLLPDYGYTF
. | TRBJ2-1 | . | TRBV4-2 | 13 | TGTGCCAGCAGCCCCTACCGGGGCAATGAGCAGTTCTTC | CASSPYRGNEQFF
. | TRBJ2-3 | . | TRBV3-1/TRBV3-2 | 20 | TGTGCCAGCAGCCAAGGTTTGAGTTCCCAGACAGCATCGCACACAGATACGCAGTATTTT | CASSQGLSSQTASHTDTQYF
. | TRBJ2-3 | . | TRBV10-3 | 11 | TGTGCCATCAAGGTGACAGATACGCAGTATTTT | CAIKVTDTQYF
. | TRBJ1-4 | . | TRBV6-5 | 14 | TGTGCCAGCAGTTTCAGCAAACAAAATGAAAAACTGTTTTTT | CASSFSKQNEKLFF
TRBD2 | TRBJ2-1 | . | TRBV9 | 16 | TGTGCCAGCAGCGTAGTGGGACTAGCGGGGCCCAATGAGCAGTTCTTC | CASSVVGLAGPNEQFF
. | TRBJ2-7 | . | TRBV30 | 15 | TGTGCCTGGGATTCAGGGCGGGTAAGGGGGTACGAGCAGTACTTC | CAWDSGRVRGYEQYF
. | TRBJ2-1 | . | TRBV7-2 | 15 | TGTGCCAGCAGCTTAGTGGGCGGGACCTACAATGAGCAGTTCTTC | CASSLVGGTYNEQFF
. | TRBJ1-2 | . | TRBV5-4 | 16 | TGTGCCAGCAGCTTTCCCTGGACAGATTCTAACTATGGCTACACCTTC | CASSFPWTDSNYGYTF
. | TRBJ1-6 | . | TRBV7-8 | 16 | TGTGCCAGCAGCGCGGGTTCGAGCTCCTATAATTCACCCCTCCACTTT | CASSAGSSSYNSPLHF